This paragraph covers one T cell receptor beta chain sequence. This sample is drawn from a study of blood T cell repertoires in COVID-19. Study information: Collection of acute and convalescent COVID-19 samples took place in the United States, Italy and Spain. T cells, B-cell-depleted T cells, or PBMCs provided the cDNA or gDNA that served as material.

Methods used by the authors: Amplification of reference gene primers provided the estimated nucleated cell counts. Sequencing used immunoSEQ multiplex PCR; TCRdb keeps in-frame clones, though not all of them. V and J calls and clone size come straight from that table; D and trimming were deduced from the DNA. Here the sample spans approximately 60,000 clones, over 70% being singletons. This CDR3 region has 15 residues. V was shortened by 0 bases and J by 6 bases, with 15 bases between the two germline ends. CDR1 SGHAT and CDR2 FQNNGV come from the germline V gene. This receptor was taken from a human donor in a cohort sampled during active COVID-19. Source material: peripheral blood. This chain joins TRBV11-2 and TRBJ2-7, with D possibly matching TRBD2 (7 bases). The CDR3 protein is CASSLERGGTREQYF. Here the CDR3 DNA reads TGTGCCAGCAGCTTAGAGAGGGGGGGAACGCGCGAGCAGTACTTC.